The rows below give T cell receptor beta chains drawn from one sample of a study of OX40 agonist ivuxolimab in advanced cancers. Here immunoSEQ multiplex PCR was the method, and the copy in TCRdb shows in-frame clones only, minus some. This table has 60,000 to 75,000 clones, roughly 92% appearing once. Material: CD4+ or CD8+ T cells sorted from blood, obtained in a trial of the OX40 agonist ivuxolimab. The receptors derive from an adult with an advanced solid tumor such as melanoma, head and neck, liver or kidney cancer. Both conserved end residues are part of each CDR3. A D gene is named only where the DNA matches it firmly. The listing skips clone size in some rows; elsewhere it reads once, few, many or a size class.

v_call	j_call	clone_size	d_call	cdr3_nt	cdr3_aa
TRBV27	TRBJ2-7	-	TRBD2	TGTGCCAGCAGTTTATACCGGACTAGCGGGGCCGACGAGCAGTACTTC	CASSLYRTSGADEQYF
TRBV27	TRBJ2-7	-	TRBD2	TGTGCCAGCAGTTTATCCCCCGGGACTAGCAGTTACGAGCAGTACTTC	CASSLSPGTSSYEQYF
TRBV13	TRBJ2-3	-	TRBD1	TGTGCCAGCAGCTTAGATACAGGGGAGTTGAATACGCAGTATTTT	CASSLDTGELNTQYF
TRBV28	TRBJ1-1	-	TRBD1	TGTGCCAGCAGACCTAGACAGGGGAACACTGAAGCTTTCTTT	CASRPRQGNTEAFF
TRBV7-9	TRBJ2-7	-	-	TGTGCCAGCAGCCCCGGGCTATCCTACGAGCAGTACTTC	CASSPGLSYEQYF
TRBV5-1	TRBJ1-1	once	TRBD1	TGCGCCAGCAGCTTGCACGGGACAGGGTACGCTGAAGCTTTCTTT	CASSLHGTGYAEAFF
TRBV5-6	TRBJ2-6	-	TRBD1	TGTGCCAGCAGCTGGGACAGAGCTGGGGCCAACGTCCTGACTTTC	CASSWDRAGANVLTF
TRBV7-9	TRBJ2-3	-	TRBD1	TGTGCCAGCAGAAGGACAGGGTCACAAGATACGCAGTATTTT	CASRRTGSQDTQYF
TRBV27	TRBJ2-7	once	-	TGTGCCAGCAGTCCCGCCCACGGGGGCGGGGTCCACGAGCAGTACTTC	CASSPAHGGGVHEQYF
TRBV7-3	TRBJ2-1	-	-	TGTGCCAGCAGCTTAACCGGAGCAGCGACCTACAATGAGCAGTTCTTC	CASSLTGAATYNEQFF
TRBV19	TRBJ1-6	-	-	TGTGCCAGTAGTATGGAGACACTTTCACCCCTCCACTTT	CASSMETLSPLHF
TRBV7-9	TRBJ2-2	-	TRBD1	TGTGCCAGCAGCTTAGTACAGGGGTGGCTGAAAACCGGGGAGCTGTTTTTT	CASSLVQGWLKTGELFF
TRBV7-9	TRBJ1-2	once	TRBD1	TGTGCCAGCTCGACAGGGGGCGACTATGGCTACACCTTC	CASSTGGDYGYTF
TRBV6-1	TRBJ2-7	-	-	TGTGCCAGCAGTCCATACTACGAGCAGTACTTC	CASSPYYEQYF
TRBV7-9	TRBJ1-6	-	-	TGTGCCAGCAGCCCCCAGGGTAGTGGTAATTCACCCCTCCACTTT	CASSPQGSGNSPLHF
TRBV5-1	TRBJ2-7	-	TRBD2	TGCGCCAGCAGCTTGGAGGGTAGCGGGAGCTCCTACGAGCAGTACTTC	CASSLEGSGSSYEQYF
TRBV4-1	TRBJ1-1	-	TRBD1	TGCGCCAGCAGCCGAGGACAGGGAACGAACACTGAAGCTTTCTTT	CASSRGQGTNTEAFF
TRBV25-1	TRBJ2-2	-	-	TGTGCCAGCAGAGAAGGATGGACCGGGGAGCTGTTTTTT	CASREGWTGELFF
TRBV4-1	TRBJ2-7	-	-	TGCGCCAGCAGCCAAGAATTTACAGGATTATACGAGCAGTACTTC	CASSQEFTGLYEQYF
TRBV27	TRBJ2-6	-	-	TGTGCCAGCAGTTTAGCTGGGGCCAACGTCCTGACTTTC	CASSLAGANVLTF
TRBV9	TRBJ1-6	-	-	TGTGCCAGCAGCGCGGGAGGTGGGCCAAATTCACCCCTCCACTTT	CASSAGGGPNSPLHF
TRBV27	TRBJ2-2	-	-	TGTGCCAGCAGTTTATCTGTGGAGCTCGCGAACACCGGGGAGCTGTTTTTT	CASSLSVELANTGELFF
TRBV2	TRBJ1-1	few	-	TGTGCCAGCACCGTATACTACACTGAAGCTTTCTTT	CASTVYYTEAFF
TRBV6-5	TRBJ1-2	-	TRBD1	TGTGCCAGCCACCTTGGGACAGGGTTTCTCGGCTACACCTTC	CASHLGTGFLGYTF
TRBV7-9	TRBJ2-7	-	-	TGTGCCAGCAGTTATACGTACGAGCAGTACTTC	CASSYTYEQYF
TRBV7-6	TRBJ2-7	once	TRBD1	TGTGCCAGCAACCCCTCTACAGGGGTCCACGAGCAGTACTTC	CASNPSTGVHEQYF
TRBV9	TRBJ2-7	few	TRBD2	TGTGCCAGCAGCGCTACTAGCGGGAGCTACGAGCAGTACTTC	CASSATSGSYEQYF
TRBV6-6	TRBJ2-7	-	-	TGTGCCAGCAGCTCCCCCCCAGGCGGTGTGTCCTACGAGCAGTACTTC	CASSSPPGGVSYEQYF
TRBV6-5	TRBJ2-2	-	-	TGTGCCAGCAGTTACTCGATTATAACAACCGGGGAGCTGTTTTTT	CASSYSIITTGELFF
TRBV6-1	TRBJ1-1	-	-	TGTGCCAGCAGGGGAACTGAAGCTTTCTTT	CASRGTEAFF
TRBV5-6	TRBJ2-1	-	TRBD2	TGTGCCAGCAGCTTCGTCCTAGCGGGGGATTACAATGAGCAGTTCTTC	CASSFVLAGDYNEQFF
TRBV29-1	TRBJ2-7	-	-	TGCAGCGTTGAAGACGAGGGAACCTACGAGCAGTACTTC	CSVEDEGTYEQYF
TRBV11-2	TRBJ2-2	-	-	TGTGCCTTCAGGACCCAAAAGTACACCGGGGAGCTGTTTTTT	CAFRTQKYTGELFF
TRBV15	TRBJ2-3	-	TRBD2	TGTGCCACCGCCTTGAGGGCGGGGGGCACAGATACGCAGTATTTT	CATALRAGGTDTQYF
TRBV4-1	TRBJ2-7	-	-	TGCGCCAGCAGCCAAGCGGGCGGTCTCTCCTACGAGCAGTACTTC	CASSQAGGLSYEQYF
TRBV13	TRBJ2-3	-	TRBD2	TGTGCCAGCAACACGGGACTAGCGGGGAACACAGATACGCAGTATTTT	CASNTGLAGNTDTQYF
TRBV5-1	TRBJ2-2	-	-	TGCGCCAGCAGCTTTAAGGACAGAAGGAACACCGGGGAGCTGTTTTTT	CASSFKDRRNTGELFF
TRBV13	TRBJ2-1	-	-	TGTGCCAGCAGCTCCCCACCAGGGACTCCAACTTACAATGAGCAGTTCTTC	CASSSPPGTPTYNEQFF
TRBV13	TRBJ2-7	-	-	TGTGCCAGCAGCTTAGGGACCTCCCGGAGCGAGCGGTACTTC	CASSLGTSRSERYF
TRBV9	TRBJ2-7	-	-	TGTGCCAGCAGCCCCCAGGCGGGGCCTATGGACGAGCAGTACTTC	CASSPQAGPMDEQYF
TRBV7-7	TRBJ2-7	-	-	TGTGCCAGCAGCCACTCCAGGGCCTCCGAGCAGTACTTC	CASSHSRASEQYF
TRBV6-1	TRBJ2-3	-	TRBD2	TGTGCCAGCAGTGACGATAGCGGGAGAGGGTCAGATACGCAGTATTTT	CASSDDSGRGSDTQYF
TRBV7-9	TRBJ2-1	-	-	TGTGCCAGCAGCCCCAACTACCACAATGAGCAGTTCTTC	CASSPNYHNEQFF
TRBV5-4	TRBJ1-1	once	-	TGTGCCAGCAGCTTGAATTGGGGAACTGAAGCTTTCTTT	CASSLNWGTEAFF
TRBV5-6	TRBJ2-4	-	TRBD2	TGTGCCAGCAGCTTCGGGAGGTTTGGTGACATAGCCAAAAACATTCAGTACTTC	CASSFGRFGDIAKNIQYF
TRBV6-5	TRBJ2-7	-	-	TGTGCCAGCAGTGAGGGGCCCTCCTACGAGCAGTACTTC	CASSEGPSYEQYF
TRBV5-6	TRBJ1-1	-	-	TGTGCCAGCAGCTTTGGGTATGGGGTCTCTGAAGCTTTCTTT	CASSFGYGVSEAFF
TRBV5-1	TRBJ1-5	-	-	TGCGCCAGCAGCTTAGGACAGAATAGCAATCAGCCCCAGCATTTT	CASSLGQNSNQPQHF
TRBV9	TRBJ2-3	-	TRBD1	TGTGCCAGCAGCGTAGGAGGGGGCGGTGTAGATACGCAGTATTTT	CASSVGGGGVDTQYF
TRBV6-1	TRBJ2-6	-	-	TGTGCCAGCAGTGAAGTATTAGTGGGGGGCCCTGGGGCCAACGTCCTGACTTTC	CASSEVLVGGPGANVLTF
TRBV5-1	TRBJ1-2	few	-	TGCGCCAGCAGCTTTTCCCCACCGGATGGGGGGTATACCTATGGCTACACCTTC	CASSFSPPDGGYTYGYTF
TRBV10-3	TRBJ2-7	few	-	TGTGCCATCGGCCGGGACTCCTACGAGCAGTACTTC	CAIGRDSYEQYF
TRBV7-9	TRBJ1-1	once	TRBD1	TGTGCCAGCAGCTTGGATGACAGGGGGCCAGAGAACACTGAAGCTTTCTTT	CASSLDDRGPENTEAFF
TRBV11-2	TRBJ2-5	once	TRBD2	TGTGCCAGCAGGCCAAGCGGGGGGGCTCGGGAGACCCAGTACTTC	CASRPSGGARETQYF
TRBV11-2	TRBJ2-3	-	TRBD2	TGTGCCAGCAGCGCGGCGAGCGGGAGGGGGACAGATACGCAGTATTTT	CASSAASGRGTDTQYF